A single sample is the source of the 10 T cell receptor beta chains below, sequenced in a study of memory CD4+ T cells and cytomegalovirus serostatus. Profiled with immunoSEQ multiplex PCR; TCRdb holds only in-frame clones, not every one. The sample carries tens of thousands of clones, roughly 84% recorded once. Single viable CD3+CD4+CD8-CD45RO+ cells were sorted as the memory CD4+ T cells. Material: memory CD4+ T cells from blood. These receptors all stem from an adult in good health and CMV-seronegative. Some clones in this sample may be carry-over from other donors' samples.

The chain uses TRBV28 and TRBJ2-3; the D gene is possibly TRBD2 (5 bases). Germline V CDR1 and CDR2: MDHEN, SYDVKM. Between the trimmed V and J ends, which lost 2 bases and 4 bases, there was a span of 7 bases. The CDR3 runs 13 residues. The CDR3 sequence: CASSLPGADTQYF. CDR3 coding DNA: TGTGCCAGCAGTTTACCCGGGGCAGATACGCAGTATTTT.

The rearrangement links TRBV5-1 to TRBJ2-2; no clear D. The V gene's germline CDR1 is SGHRS and CDR2 YFSETQ. The V gene lost 0 bases and the J gene lost 7 bases, with 10 bases spanning the gap. There are 14 residues in the CDR3. The CDR3 loop is CASSLEWAVGELFF. In DNA, the CDR3 is TGCGCCAGCAGCTTGGAATGGGCGGTCGGGGAGCTGTTTTTT.

This clone was counted a few times. Its ends do not fully match the called genes, so a read error is possible. The V call is TRBV30, the J call TRBJ1-4; 7 bases line up with TRBD1. This CDR3 region has 15 residues. The germline gives CDR1 GTSNPN, CDR2 SVGIG (reference sequence). CDR3 loop: CILSQGRATNEKLFF. The CDR3 bases are TGCATTCTCTCACAGGGGCGGGCAACTAATGAAAAACTGTTTTTT.

The V call is TRBV2, the J call TRBJ1-1, with D possibly being TRBD1 (6 bases). The germline V and J ends were trimmed by 6 bases and 7 bases, with 15 bases remaining between them. The germline CDR1 and CDR2 sequences are SNHLY and FYNNEI. This CDR3 is 13 amino acids long. The CDR3 nucleotides are TGTGCCAGCAGGCAGGGGCTCGGTGGTGAAGCTTTCTTT. Residues: CASRQGLGGEAFF.

This clone was detected only once. DNA of the CDR3: TGTGCCAGCAGCCCCGGGACTAACTACAATGAGCAGTTCTTC. This encodes CASSPGTNYNEQFF. The chain has TRBV6-6 and TRBJ2-1; 7 bases fit TRBD2. There are 14 residues in the CDR3. The ends lost 6 bases at V and 3 bases at J; junction bases unmatched: 5. The germline V gene has CDR1 MNHNY and CDR2 SVGAGI (reference sequence).

The chain has TRBV28 and TRBJ1-6; tentatively, D is TRBD1 (5 bases). Germline V lookup: CDR1 MDHEN, CDR2 SYDVKM. CDR3 length equals 15 residues. Trimming took 9 bases from V and 0 from J, leaving 12 bases between them. The CDR3 reads CASGAPSSYNSPLHF. The CDR3 bases are TGTGCCAGTGGGGCTCCGAGCTCCTATAATTCACCCCTCCACTTT.

The chain carries TRBV2 and TRBJ2-2, with a possible D match to TRBD1 (6 bases). Germline assignment: CDR1 SNHLY and CDR2 FYNNEI. This CDR3 has 13 residues. The V and J ends lost 6 bases and 5 bases respectively, with 10 bases between them. The CDR3 sequence: CASRRGWTGELFF. CDR3 nucleotides: TGTGCCAGCAGGAGGGGGTGGACCGGGGAGCTGTTTTTT.

CDR3: CASSLPGLAGVDEQFF. The CDR3 region has the DNA TGTGCCAGCAGCCTCCCGGGACTAGCGGGAGTGGATGAGCAGTTCTTC. The chain couples TRBV7-3 to TRBJ2-1; 14 bases match TRBD2. V shed 5 bases and J 8 bases; nucleotides not matched to a gene: 8. The CDR3 has 16 amino acids. Germline CDR1 SGHTA, CDR2 FQGTGA.

V usage is TRBV6-5 and J usage is TRBJ2-1, with D possibly matching TRBD1 (5 bases). Germline V gene data show CDR1 as MNHEY and CDR2 as SVGAGI. This CDR3 is 16 amino acids long. V was shortened by 2 bases and J by 2 bases, with 13 bases between the two germline ends. The CDR3, as DNA: TGTGCCAGCAGTTACCCGACAGATTTAACCTACAATGAGCAGTTCTTC. This sequence encodes CASSYPTDLTYNEQFF.

The chain has TRBV5-4 and TRBJ2-7, with a possible D match to TRBD1 (7 bases). This CDR3 has 13 amino acids. Germline loops: CDR1 SGHNT, CDR2 YYREEE (reference sequence). V dropped 4 bases and J dropped 7 bases, with 15 bases sitting between them. The CDR3 sequence is CASSRGTDLEQYF. In DNA form, the CDR3 reads TGTGCCAGCAGCCGGGGGACAGACCTGGAGCAGTACTTC.